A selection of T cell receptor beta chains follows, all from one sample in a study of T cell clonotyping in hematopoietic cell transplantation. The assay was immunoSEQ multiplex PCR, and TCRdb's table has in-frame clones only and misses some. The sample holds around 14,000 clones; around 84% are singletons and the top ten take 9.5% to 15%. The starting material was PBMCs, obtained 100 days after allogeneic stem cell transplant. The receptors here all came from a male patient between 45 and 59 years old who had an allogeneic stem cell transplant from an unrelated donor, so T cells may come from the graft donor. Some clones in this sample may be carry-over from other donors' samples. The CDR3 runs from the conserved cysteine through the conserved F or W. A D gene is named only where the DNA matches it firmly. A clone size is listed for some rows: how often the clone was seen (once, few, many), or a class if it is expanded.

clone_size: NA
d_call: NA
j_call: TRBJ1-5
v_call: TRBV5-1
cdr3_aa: CASSPTGVMDQPQHF
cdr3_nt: TGCGCCAGCAGCCCGACGGGGGTGATGGATCAGCCCCAGCATTTT

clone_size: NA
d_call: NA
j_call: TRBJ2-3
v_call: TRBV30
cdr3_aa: CAWRAGHGFGDTQYF
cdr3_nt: TGTGCCTGGAGGGCGGGCCATGGCTTCGGGGATACGCAGTATTTT

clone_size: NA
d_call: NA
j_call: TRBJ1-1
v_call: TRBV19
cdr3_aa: CASSMQGSMRTEAFF
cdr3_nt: TGTGCCAGTAGTATGCAGGGCAGTATGAGGACTGAAGCTTTCTTT

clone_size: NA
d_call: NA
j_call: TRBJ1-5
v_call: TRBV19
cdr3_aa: CASSVLGGSQPQHF
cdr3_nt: TGTGCCAGTAGTGTCCTAGGCGGTAGTCAGCCCCAGCATTTT

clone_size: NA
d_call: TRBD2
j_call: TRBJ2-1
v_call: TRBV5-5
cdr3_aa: CASSLGLAGAYNEQFF
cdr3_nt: TGTGCCAGCAGCCTTGGACTAGCGGGAGCCTACAATGAGCAGTTCTTC

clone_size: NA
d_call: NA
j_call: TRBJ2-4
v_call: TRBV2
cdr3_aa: CASTDGQALAKNIQYF
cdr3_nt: TGTGCCAGCACCGACGGGCAGGCCCTAGCCAAAAACATTCAGTACTTC

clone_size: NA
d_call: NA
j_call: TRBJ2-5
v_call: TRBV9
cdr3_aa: CASSVTPTGHQETQYF
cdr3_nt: TGTGCCAGCAGCGTAACCCCGACAGGTCACCAAGAGACCCAGTACTTC

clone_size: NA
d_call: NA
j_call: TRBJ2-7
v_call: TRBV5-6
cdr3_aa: CASSLKAEQYF
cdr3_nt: TGTGCCAGCAGCTTAAAGGCCGAGCAGTACTTC

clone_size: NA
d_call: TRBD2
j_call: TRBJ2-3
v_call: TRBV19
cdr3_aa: CASSSGRGTDTQYF
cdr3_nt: TGTGCCAGTAGTAGCGGGAGGGGCACAGATACGCAGTATTTT

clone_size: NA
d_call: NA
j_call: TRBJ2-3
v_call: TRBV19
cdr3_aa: CASSIAGGGTDTQYF
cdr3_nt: TGTGCCAGTAGTATAGCAGGCGGGGGCACAGATACGCAGTATTTT

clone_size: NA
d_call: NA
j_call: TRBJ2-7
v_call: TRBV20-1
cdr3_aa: CSAGAYEQYF
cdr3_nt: TGCAGTGCTGGCGCGTACGAGCAGTACTTC

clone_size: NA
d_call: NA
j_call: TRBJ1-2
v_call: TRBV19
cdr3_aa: CASSLGRGYTF
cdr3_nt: TGTGCCAGTAGTTTGGGACGCGGCTACACCTTC

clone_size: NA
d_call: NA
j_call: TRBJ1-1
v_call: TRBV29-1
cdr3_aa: CSVRVGAATEAFF
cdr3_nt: TGCAGCGTGAGAGTAGGGGCGGCGACTGAAGCTTTCTTT

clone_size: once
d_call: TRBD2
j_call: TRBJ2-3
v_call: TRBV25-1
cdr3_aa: CASSGNAGGFRSTDTQYF
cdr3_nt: TGTGCCAGCAGCGGCAACGCGGGAGGGTTCCGTAGCACAGATACGCAGTATTTT

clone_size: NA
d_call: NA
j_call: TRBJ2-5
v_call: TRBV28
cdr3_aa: CASSLYGRETQYF
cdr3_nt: TGTGCCAGCAGTTTATATGGACGGGAGACCCAGTACTTC

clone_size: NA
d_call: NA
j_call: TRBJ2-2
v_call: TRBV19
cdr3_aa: CASSRTVRNTGELFF
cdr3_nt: TGTGCCAGTAGTAGGACAGTCAGAAACACCGGGGAGCTGTTTTTT

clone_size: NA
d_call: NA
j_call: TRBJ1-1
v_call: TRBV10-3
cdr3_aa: CAISSQENLNTEAFF
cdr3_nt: TGTGCCATCAGCAGTCAGGAGAACTTGAACACTGAAGCTTTCTTT

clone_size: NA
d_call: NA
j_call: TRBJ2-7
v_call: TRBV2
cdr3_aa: CASSFPGHGSYEQYF
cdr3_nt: TGTGCCAGCAGTTTCCCGGGACACGGTTCCTACGAGCAGTACTTC

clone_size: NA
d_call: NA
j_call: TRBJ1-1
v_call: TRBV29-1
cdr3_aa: CSVEGGQRATEAFF
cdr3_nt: TGCAGCGTTGAAGGGGGGCAGAGGGCCACTGAAGCTTTCTTT

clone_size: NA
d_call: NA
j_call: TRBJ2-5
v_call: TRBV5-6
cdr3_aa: CASSLFAGLETQYF
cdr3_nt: TGTGCCAGCAGCTTGTTCGCGGGTTTGGAGACCCAGTACTTC

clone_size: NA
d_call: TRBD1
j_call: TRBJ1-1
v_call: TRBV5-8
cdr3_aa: CASSPQTRDRQAFF
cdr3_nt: TGTGCCAGCAGCCCGCAAACCCGGGACAGGCAAGCTTTCTTT

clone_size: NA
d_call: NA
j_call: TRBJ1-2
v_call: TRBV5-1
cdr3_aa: CASSPGDWSYGYTF
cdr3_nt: TGCGCCAGCAGCCCAGGGGATTGGAGCTATGGCTACACCTTC

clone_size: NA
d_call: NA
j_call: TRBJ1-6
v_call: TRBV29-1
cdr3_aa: CSVRTVANSPLHF
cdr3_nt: TGCAGCGTCCGGACCGTAGCTAATTCACCCCTCCACTTT

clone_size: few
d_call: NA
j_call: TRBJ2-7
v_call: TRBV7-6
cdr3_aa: CASSLASIGDAYEQYF
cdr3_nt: TGTGCCAGCAGCCTTGCCTCCATCGGAGATGCGTACGAGCAGTACTTC

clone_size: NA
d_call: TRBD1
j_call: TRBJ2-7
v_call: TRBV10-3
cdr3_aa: CATQGLGYEQYF
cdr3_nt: TGTGCCACACAGGGGCTCGGGTACGAGCAGTACTTC

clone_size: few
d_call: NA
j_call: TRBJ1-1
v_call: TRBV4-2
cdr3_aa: CASSPSLGQAAAEAFF
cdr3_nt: TGTGCCAGCAGCCCAAGTTTAGGGCAGGCTGCGGCTGAAGCTTTCTTT

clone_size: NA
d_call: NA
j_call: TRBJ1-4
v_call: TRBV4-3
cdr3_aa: CASSPSGEGGEKLFF
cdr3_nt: TGCGCCAGCAGCCCGTCCGGGGAGGGTGGAGAAAAACTGTTTTTT

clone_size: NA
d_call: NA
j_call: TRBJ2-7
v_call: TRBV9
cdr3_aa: CASSDPGQSGRYEQYF
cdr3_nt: TGTGCCAGCAGCGACCCGGGGCAGAGCGGCCGATACGAGCAGTACTTC

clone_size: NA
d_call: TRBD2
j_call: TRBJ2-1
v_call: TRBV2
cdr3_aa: CASRNGGGGGDEQFF
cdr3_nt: TGTGCCAGCAGGAACGGCGGCGGGGGAGGGGATGAGCAGTTCTTC